This T cell receptor (beta chain) was recorded in a study of blood T cells in healthy people across ages. CDR1 is SGDLS, CDR2 YYNGEE, per germline. This CDR3 is built from 14 residues. Trimming took 2 bases from V and 0 from J, leaving 6 bases between them. It was with a sample-barcoded 5' primer and a J-beta primer mix that a second PCR of roughly 6 to 12 cycles was run. TCRdb independently ran MiXCR on the 5' RACE reads; one entry per CDR3 protein. The sample consists of 450,000 to 600,000 distinct CDR3 sequences, around a quarter of them appearing once. This sample also belongs to another study, concerning T cells of mothers and their children. This second report adds: Donation came from three healthy Caucasian mothers together with their six children. Versus unrelated pairs, overlap was slightly higher in related mother-child pairs, without reaching significance.

V is TRBV9 and J is TRBJ2-1; D is unresolved. The clonotype comes from a boy between 2 and 10 years old in good health. Specimen: blood. CDR3 in DNA: TGTGCCAGCAGCGTGGAAGTCTCCTACAATGAGCAGTTCTTC. It translates to CASSVEVSYNEQFF.